The rows below give T cell receptor beta chains drawn from one sample of a study of blood T cells in healthy people across ages. TCRdb independently ran MiXCR on the 5' RACE reads; one entry per CDR3 protein. The sample includes about 1.8 million distinct CDR3 sequences, 49% of them seen just once. Sequenced material: blood. These receptors originate from a woman between 40 and 55 years old in good health. CDR3s include the opening cysteine and the closing phenylalanine or tryptophan.

j_gene | v_gene | CDR3aa
TRBJ2-1 | TRBV14 | CASSQSPGSEQFF
TRBJ2-1 | TRBV3-1 | CASSPTSGGAFEQFF
TRBJ2-2 | TRBV7-9 | CASSLGSGVWELFF
TRBJ2-1 | TRBV9 | CASSVDTSGGLINEQFF
TRBJ2-7 | TRBV25-1 | CASSGGYSYEQYF
TRBJ2-7 | TRBV7-2 | CATRSPAGDLYEQYF
TRBJ2-5 | TRBV24-1 | CATKGGGSETQYF
TRBJ1-2 | TRBV10-3 | CAISDQNRVNYGYTF
TRBJ1-5 | TRBV12-3/TRBV12-4 | CASTVDENSNQPQHF
TRBJ2-5 | TRBV4-1 | CASSQVSGQSQETQYF
TRBJ2-5 | TRBV18 | CASSPRRTSETQYF
TRBJ1-4 | TRBV20-1 | CSASDRATNEKLFF
TRBJ2-1 | TRBV28 | CASSLRQGAHYNEQFF
TRBJ2-5 | TRBV7-9 | CASSLGTGGQVSQETQYF
TRBJ2-5 | TRBV5-1 | CASTIAGEQYF
TRBJ2-3 | TRBV5-1 | CASRAGVQDTQYF
TRBJ1-4 | TRBV6-6 | CASSYSGGHPDEKLFF
TRBJ2-7 | TRBV7-9 | CASSLGGREQYF
TRBJ2-5 | TRBV7-2 | CASSSGGGPGKGAQYF
TRBJ1-1 | TRBV12-3/TRBV12-4 | CASSFWGRTEAFF
TRBJ2-3 | TRBV7-2 | CASSPGGTGGAWYTQYF
TRBJ2-2 | TRBV7-2 | CASSPGLAGTTGELFF
TRBJ2-1 | TRBV2 | CASSEASGTNYNEQFF
TRBJ1-1 | TRBV29-1 | CSGGGGRGTEAFF
TRBJ2-4 | TRBV7-2 | CASGTDGALRDIQYF
TRBJ2-1 | TRBV6-2/TRBV6-3 | CASSSPGPQFF
TRBJ2-6 | TRBV5-1 | CASSRIWTAWANVLTF
TRBJ2-3 | TRBV7-7 | CASSPLGGGQTDTQYF
TRBJ2-1 | TRBV24-1 | CATCGGQSDEQFF
- | TRBV20-1 | CSARDRYSASYEQYF
TRBJ2-7 | TRBV28 | CASSLYLSYEQYF
TRBJ1-2 | TRBV5-1 | CASSLTLGGDGYTF
TRBJ1-6 | TRBV10-3 | CAIRESGGQEYNNSPLHF
TRBJ1-4 | TRBV20-1 | CSARRGRINEKLFF
TRBJ2-3 | TRBV3-1 | CASGGWALTSTDTQYF
TRBJ2-5 | TRBV7-2 | CASSFGTEQETQYF
TRBJ2-5 | TRBV29-1 | CSVEPGVGGETQYF
TRBJ2-4 | TRBV7-2 | CASGGREAKNIQYF
TRBJ1-1 | TRBV4-1 | CASSQVVGRTGEAFF
TRBJ2-7 | TRBV4-1 | CASSQPGQSSYEQYF
TRBJ2-3 | TRBV6-1 | CASSESALAGVTDTQYF
TRBJ1-4 | TRBV5-1 | CASSARDRGVTNEKLFF
- | TRBV5-4 | CASSSAGLPGMETQYF
TRBJ1-6 | TRBV24-1 | CATGDSSPGSPLHF
TRBJ1-2 | TRBV10-3 | CAIQRDGQLANYGYTF
TRBJ2-1 | TRBV27 | CASGIPGLQNEQFF
TRBJ2-5 | TRBV20-1 | CSAKGFRRQETQYF
TRBJ2-7 | TRBV28 | CASSFGLQGSSYEQYF
- | TRBV6-5 | CASHPGHFGETQYF
TRBJ2-7 | TRBV12-3/TRBV12-4 | CASSLGREARGEQYF
TRBJ1-5 | TRBV7-2 | CASSTGQGLGQPQHF